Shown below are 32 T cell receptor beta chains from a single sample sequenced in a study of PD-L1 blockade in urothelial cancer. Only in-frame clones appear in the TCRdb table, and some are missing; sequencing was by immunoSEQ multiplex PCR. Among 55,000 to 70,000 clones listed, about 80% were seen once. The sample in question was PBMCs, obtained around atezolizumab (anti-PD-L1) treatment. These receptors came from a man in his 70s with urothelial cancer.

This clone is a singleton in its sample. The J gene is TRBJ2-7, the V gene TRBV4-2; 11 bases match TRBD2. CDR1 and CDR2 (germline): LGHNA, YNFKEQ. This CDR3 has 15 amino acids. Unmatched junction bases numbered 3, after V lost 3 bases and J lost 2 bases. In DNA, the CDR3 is TGTGCCAGCAGCCAGGGACTAGCGGTGGCCTACGAGCAGTACTTC. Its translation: CASSQGLAVAYEQYF.

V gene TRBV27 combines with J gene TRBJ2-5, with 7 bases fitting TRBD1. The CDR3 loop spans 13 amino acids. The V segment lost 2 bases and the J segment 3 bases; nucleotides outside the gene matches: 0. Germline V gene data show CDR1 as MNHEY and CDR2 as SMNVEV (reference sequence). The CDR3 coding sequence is TGTGCCAGCAGTTTAGACAGGGAAGAGACCCAGTACTTC. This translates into CASSLDREETQYF.

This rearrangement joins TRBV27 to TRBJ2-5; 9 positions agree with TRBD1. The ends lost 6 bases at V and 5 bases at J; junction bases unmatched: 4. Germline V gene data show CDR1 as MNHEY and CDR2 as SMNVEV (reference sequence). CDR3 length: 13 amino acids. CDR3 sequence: CASSGTGMETQYF. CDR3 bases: TGTGCCAGCAGCGGGACAGGGATGGAGACCCAGTACTTC.

The CDR3 DNA follows: TGTGCCACCAGCAGAGAGGCTAGCGGGATAGGGACCCAGTACTTC. It translates to CATSREASGIGTQYF. The rearrangement links TRBV15 to TRBJ2-5, with 9 bases identical to TRBD2. Per the germline V gene, CDR1 is LNHNV and CDR2 is YYDKDF (reference sequence). The V segment lost 0 bases and the J segment 7 bases; nucleotides outside the gene matches: 6. The CDR3 is 15 residues long.

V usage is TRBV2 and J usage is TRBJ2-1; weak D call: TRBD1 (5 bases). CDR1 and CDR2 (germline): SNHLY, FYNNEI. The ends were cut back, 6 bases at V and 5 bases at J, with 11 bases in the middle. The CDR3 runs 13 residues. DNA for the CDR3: TGTGCCAGCAGATTTGACAGTAACAATGAGCAGTTCTTC. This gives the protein CASRFDSNNEQFF.

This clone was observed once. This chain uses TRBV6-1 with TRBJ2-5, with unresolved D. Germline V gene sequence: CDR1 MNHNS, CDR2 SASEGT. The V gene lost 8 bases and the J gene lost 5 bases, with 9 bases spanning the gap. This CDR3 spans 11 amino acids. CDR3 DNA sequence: TGTGCCAGCTTGGCCGTGGAGACCCAGTACTTC. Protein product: CASLAVETQYF.

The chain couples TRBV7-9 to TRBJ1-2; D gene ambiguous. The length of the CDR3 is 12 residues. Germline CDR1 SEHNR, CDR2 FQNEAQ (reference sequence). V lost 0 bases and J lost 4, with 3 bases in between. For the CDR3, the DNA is TGTGCCAGCAGCTTAGCGAGCTATGGCTACACCTTC. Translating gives CASSLASYGYTF.

Here the CDR3 reads CASSPRGHEQYF. DNA of the CDR3: TGTGCCAGCTCACCGAGGGGGCACGAGCAGTACTTC. V is TRBV18 and J is TRBJ2-7, with 7 bases identical to TRBD1. Germline V gene data show CDR1 as KGHSH and CDR2 as LQKENI. This CDR3 comprises 12 residues. Trimming took 3 bases from V and 5 from J; bases not matched to a gene: 1.

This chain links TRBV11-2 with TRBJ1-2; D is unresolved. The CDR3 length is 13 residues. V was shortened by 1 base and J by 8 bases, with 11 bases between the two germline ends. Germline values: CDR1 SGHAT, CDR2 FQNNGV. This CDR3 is CASSLGSGSGYTF. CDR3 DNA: TGTGCCAGCAGCTTAGGGTCGGGGTCCGGCTACACCTTC.

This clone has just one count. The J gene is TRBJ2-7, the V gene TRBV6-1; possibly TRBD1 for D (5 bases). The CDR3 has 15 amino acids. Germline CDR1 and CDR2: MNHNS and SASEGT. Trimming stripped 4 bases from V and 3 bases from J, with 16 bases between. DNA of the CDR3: TGTGCCAGCAGTGTGGGTAGGGGAAATATCTACGAGCAGTACTTC. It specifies CASSVGRGNIYEQYF.

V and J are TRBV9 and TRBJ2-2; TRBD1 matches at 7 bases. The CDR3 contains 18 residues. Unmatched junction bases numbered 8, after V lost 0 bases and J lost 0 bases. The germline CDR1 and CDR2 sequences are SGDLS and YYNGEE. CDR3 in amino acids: CASSVDPQGQPNTGELFF. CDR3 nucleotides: TGTGCCAGCAGCGTAGACCCCCAGGGACAGCCGAACACCGGGGAGCTGTTTTTT.

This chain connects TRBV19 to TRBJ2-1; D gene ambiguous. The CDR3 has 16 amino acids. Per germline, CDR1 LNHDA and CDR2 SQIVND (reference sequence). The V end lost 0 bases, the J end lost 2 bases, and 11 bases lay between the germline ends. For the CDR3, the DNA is TGTGCCAGTAGTATAGAACCCCTCCGCGCCTACAATGAGCAGTTCTTC. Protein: CASSIEPLRAYNEQFF.

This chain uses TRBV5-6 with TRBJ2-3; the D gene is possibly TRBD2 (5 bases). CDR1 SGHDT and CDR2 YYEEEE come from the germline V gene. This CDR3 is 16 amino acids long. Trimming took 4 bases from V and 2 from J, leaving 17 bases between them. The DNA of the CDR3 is TGTGCCAGCAGCCCGATAGGACTGGAAAACACAGATACGCAGTATTTT. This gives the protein CASSPIGLENTDTQYF.

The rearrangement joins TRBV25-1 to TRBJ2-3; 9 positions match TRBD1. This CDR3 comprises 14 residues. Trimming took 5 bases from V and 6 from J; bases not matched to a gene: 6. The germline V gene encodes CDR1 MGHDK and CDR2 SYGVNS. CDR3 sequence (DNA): TGTGCCAGCAGTAGACAGGGGGAGGTGGATACGCAGTATTTT. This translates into CASSRQGEVDTQYF.

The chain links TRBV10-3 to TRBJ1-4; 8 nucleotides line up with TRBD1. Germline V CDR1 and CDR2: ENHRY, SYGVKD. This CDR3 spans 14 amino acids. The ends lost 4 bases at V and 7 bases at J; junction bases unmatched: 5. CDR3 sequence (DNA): TGTGCCATCAGTGGAGACAGGGGAGGTGAAAAACTGTTTTTT. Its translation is CAISGDRGGEKLFF.

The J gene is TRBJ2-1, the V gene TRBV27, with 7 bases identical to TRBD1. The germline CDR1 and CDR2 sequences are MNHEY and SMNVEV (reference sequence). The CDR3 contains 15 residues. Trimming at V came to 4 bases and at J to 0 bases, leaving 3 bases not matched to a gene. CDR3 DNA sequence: TGTGCCAGCAGTTGGACAGGAAACTCCTACAATGAGCAGTTCTTC. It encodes CASSWTGNSYNEQFF.

The CDR3 nucleotides read TGTGCCAGCAGCTGGGGACTAGCGGGAGCGAGCACCGGGGAGCTGTTTTTT. Its translation: CASSWGLAGASTGELFF. The chain couples TRBV11-3 to TRBJ2-2; 14 bases map to TRBD2. The CDR3 contains 17 residues. Germline trimming cut 4 bases from V and 4 bases from J; bases unmatched to any gene: 5. The V gene's germline CDR1 is SGHNT and CDR2 YENEEA.

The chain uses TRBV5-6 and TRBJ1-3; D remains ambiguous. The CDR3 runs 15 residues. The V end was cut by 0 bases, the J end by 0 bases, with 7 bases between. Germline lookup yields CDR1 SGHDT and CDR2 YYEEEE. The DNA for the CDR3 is TGTGCCAGCAGCTTGGATCCTAGCTCTGGAAACACCATATATTTT. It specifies CASSLDPSSGNTIYF.

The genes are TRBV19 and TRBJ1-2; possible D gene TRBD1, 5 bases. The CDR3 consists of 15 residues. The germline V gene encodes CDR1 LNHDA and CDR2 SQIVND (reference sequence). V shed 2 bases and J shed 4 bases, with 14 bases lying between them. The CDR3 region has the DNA TGTGCCAGTAGTATAATGGAGGGGATAGGCTATGGCTACACCTTC. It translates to CASSIMEGIGYGYTF.

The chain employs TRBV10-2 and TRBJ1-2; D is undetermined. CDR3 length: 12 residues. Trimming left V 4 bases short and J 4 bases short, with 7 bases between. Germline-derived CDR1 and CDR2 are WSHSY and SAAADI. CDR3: CASSGAGYGYTF. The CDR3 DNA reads TGCGCCAGCAGTGGGGCTGGCTATGGCTACACCTTC.

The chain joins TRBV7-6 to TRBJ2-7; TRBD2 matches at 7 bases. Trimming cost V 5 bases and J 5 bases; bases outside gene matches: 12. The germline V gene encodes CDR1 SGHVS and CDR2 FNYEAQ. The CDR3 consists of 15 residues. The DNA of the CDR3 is TGTGCCAGCAGCCCCCCGGGGGGAGGGCTCCACGAGCAGTACTTC. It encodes CASSPPGGGLHEQYF.

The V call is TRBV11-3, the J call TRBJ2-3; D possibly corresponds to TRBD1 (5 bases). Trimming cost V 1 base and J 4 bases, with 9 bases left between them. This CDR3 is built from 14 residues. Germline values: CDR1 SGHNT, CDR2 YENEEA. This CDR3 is CASSLGGSPDTQYF. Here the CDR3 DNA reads TGTGCCAGCAGCTTAGGGGGCAGCCCAGATACGCAGTATTTT.

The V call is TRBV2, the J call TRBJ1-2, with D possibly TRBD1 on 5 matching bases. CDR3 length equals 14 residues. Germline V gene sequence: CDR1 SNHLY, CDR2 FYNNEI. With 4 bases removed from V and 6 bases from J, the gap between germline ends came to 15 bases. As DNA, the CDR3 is TGTGCCAGCAGTGTTAAGTCCCAGGGCCATGGCTACACCTTC. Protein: CASSVKSQGHGYTF.

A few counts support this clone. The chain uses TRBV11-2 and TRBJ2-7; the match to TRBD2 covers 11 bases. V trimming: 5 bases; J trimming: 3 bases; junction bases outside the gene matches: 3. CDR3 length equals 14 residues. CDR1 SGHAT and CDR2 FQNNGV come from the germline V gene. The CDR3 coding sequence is TGTGCCAGCAGCACGACTAGCGGGGTCTACGAGCAGTACTTC. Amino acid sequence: CASSTTSGVYEQYF.

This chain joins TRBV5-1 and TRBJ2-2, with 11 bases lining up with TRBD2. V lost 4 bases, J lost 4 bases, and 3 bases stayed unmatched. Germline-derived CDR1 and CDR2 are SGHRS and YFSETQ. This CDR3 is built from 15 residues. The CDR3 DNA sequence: TGCGCCAGCAGCGGCGGGACTAGCGGCACCGGGGAGCTGTTTTTT. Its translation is CASSGGTSGTGELFF.

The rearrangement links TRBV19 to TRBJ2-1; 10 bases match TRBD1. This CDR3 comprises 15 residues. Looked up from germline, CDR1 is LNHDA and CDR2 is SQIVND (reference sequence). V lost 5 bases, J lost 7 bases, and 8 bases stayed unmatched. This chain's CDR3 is CASSPPGQGYNEQFF. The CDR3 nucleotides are TGTGCCAGTAGTCCTCCGGGACAGGGGTATAATGAGCAGTTCTTC. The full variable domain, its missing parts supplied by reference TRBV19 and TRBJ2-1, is DGGITQSPKYLFRKEGQNVTLSCEQNLNHDAMYWYRQDPGQGLRLIYYSQIVNDFQKGDIAEGYSVSREKKESFPLTVTSAQKNPTAFYLCASSPPGQGYNEQFFGPGTRLTVL.

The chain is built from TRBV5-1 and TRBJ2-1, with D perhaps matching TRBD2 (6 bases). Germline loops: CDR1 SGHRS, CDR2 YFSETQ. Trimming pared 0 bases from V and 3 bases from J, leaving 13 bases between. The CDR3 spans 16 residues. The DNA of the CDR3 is TGCGCCAGCAGCTTGGGTCTCGGGAGCTACTACAATGAGCAGTTCTTC. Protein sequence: CASSLGLGSYYNEQFF.

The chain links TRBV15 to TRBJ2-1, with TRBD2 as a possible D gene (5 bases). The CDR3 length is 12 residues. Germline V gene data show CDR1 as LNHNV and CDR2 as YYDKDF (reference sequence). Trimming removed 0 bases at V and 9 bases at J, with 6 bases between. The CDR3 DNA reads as TGTGCCACCAGCAGAGATGCGGGTGAGCAGTTCTTC. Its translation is CATSRDAGEQFF.

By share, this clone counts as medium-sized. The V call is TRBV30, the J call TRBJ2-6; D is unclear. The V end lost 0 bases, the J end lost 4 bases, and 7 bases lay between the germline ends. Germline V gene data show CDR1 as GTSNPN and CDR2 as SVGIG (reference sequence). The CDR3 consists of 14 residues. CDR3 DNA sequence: TGTGCCTGGAGTGTACTCCCCGGGGCCAACGTCCTGACTTTC. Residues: CAWSVLPGANVLTF.

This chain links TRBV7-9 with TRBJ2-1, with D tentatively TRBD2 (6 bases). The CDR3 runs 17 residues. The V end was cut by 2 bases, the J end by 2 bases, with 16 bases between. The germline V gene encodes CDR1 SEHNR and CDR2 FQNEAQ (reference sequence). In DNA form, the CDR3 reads TGTGCCAGCAGCTTACTGGGCGGGGCTACCCCCTACAATGAGCAGTTCTTC. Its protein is CASSLLGGATPYNEQFF.

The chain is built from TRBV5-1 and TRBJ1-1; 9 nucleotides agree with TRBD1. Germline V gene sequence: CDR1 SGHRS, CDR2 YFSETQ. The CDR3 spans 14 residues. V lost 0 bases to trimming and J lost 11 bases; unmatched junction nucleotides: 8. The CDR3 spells CASSLAQTTGGAFF. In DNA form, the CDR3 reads TGCGCCAGCAGCTTGGCCCAAACGACAGGGGGGGCTTTCTTT.

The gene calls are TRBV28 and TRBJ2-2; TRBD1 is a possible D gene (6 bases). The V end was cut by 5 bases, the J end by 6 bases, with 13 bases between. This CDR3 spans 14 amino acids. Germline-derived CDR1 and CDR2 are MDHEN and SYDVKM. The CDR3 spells CASSSWTASGELFF. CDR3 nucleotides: TGTGCCAGCAGTAGTTGGACAGCCTCCGGGGAGCTGTTTTTT.